These T cell receptor beta chains were read from a single sample in a study of identical twins. TCRdb processed the 5' RACE reads anew with MiXCR; each CDR3 protein has one entry. The data contain 690,000 or so distinct CDR3 sequences, over 8.5% of them singletons. This sample was shared with a second study, whose subject was yellow fever vaccine responses in identical twins.

Sequencing was performed on PBMCs. Receptors originate from a woman younger than 35 in good health. CDR3s leave out the opening cysteine and the closing phenylalanine or tryptophan. A D gene is named only where the DNA matches it firmly.

TRBV4-1	TRBJ2-1	TRBD2	ASSQLALADYNEQF
TRBV30	TRBJ2-3	NA	AWKGVQTQY
TRBV3-1	TRBJ2-2	TRBD1	ASRETGVTGELF
TRBV4-2	TRBJ2-4	NA	ASSQIFGTNQNIQY
TRBV28	TRBJ1-2	NA	ASLRARGYGYT
TRBV3-1	TRBJ2-3	NA	ASSAGGATDTQY
TRBV12-3/TRBV12-4	TRBJ2-7	TRBD1	ASRPSRTGWGAYEQY
TRBV25-1	TRBJ1-2	NA	ASSASSRDAYYGYT
TRBV11-1	TRBJ2-4	NA	ASSSSVEGGRSKNIQY
TRBV28	TRBJ2-3	NA	ASSSPPGAGDTQY
TRBV7-2	TRBJ2-7	TRBD2	ASTEGLALYEQY
TRBV9	TRBJ2-7	TRBD1	ASSLGQASYEQY
TRBV20-1	TRBJ2-7	NA	SARDLQGGYEQY
TRBV15	TRBJ2-6	NA	AVAVLEAGANVLT
TRBV20-1	TRBJ1-6	NA	SARQQATLNSPLH
TRBV6-5	TRBJ2-1	NA	ASSYGPTVNEQF
TRBV29-1	TRBJ1-2	NA	SVPGYT
TRBV21-1	TRBJ2-1	NA	ASSKVQGAVDNEQF
TRBV20-1	TRBJ2-1	TRBD1	SARVGDRGYEQF
TRBV7-9	TRBJ2-5	TRBD2	ASSRSGSLKTQY
TRBV7-2	TRBJ2-5	NA	ASRPAAQETQY
TRBV9	TRBJ2-1	TRBD1	ASSVNVAGGGNEQF
TRBV28	TRBJ2-7	NA	ASSFEKGAYEQY
TRBV5-1	TRBJ1-2	NA	ASTLEGTYGYT
TRBV10-3	TRBJ1-5	TRBD1	AISETGGLSNQPQH
TRBV4-3	TRBJ2-1	NA	ASSQDRSRGDENEQF
TRBV15	TRBJ1-2	NA	ATSRADSNYGYT
TRBV3-1	TRBJ2-2	NA	ASSQSLADTGELF
TRBV6-1	TRBJ2-7	NA	ASSATGQSYEQY
TRBV24-1	TRBJ2-1	NA	ATSDSRRAGYNEQF